This TCR beta chain was sequenced during a study of control samples from healthy donors and cancer patients. Clones were sequenced by immunoSEQ multiplex PCR, and TCRdb holds only the in-frame ones, with some missing. The sample consists of 120,000 or so clones, over 75% of them appearing once. The CDR3 covers 12 residues. Germline V lookup: CDR1 LNHDA, CDR2 SQIVND (reference sequence). The ends were cut back, 4 bases at V and 4 bases at J, with 4 bases in the middle. Sequenced material: blood. The origin of this receptor is a man between 18 and 29 years old in good health. V usage is TRBV19 and J usage is TRBJ1-4; D call uncertain. This CDR3 is CASSTLNEKLFF. The DNA for the CDR3 is TGTGCCAGTAGTACCCTTAATGAAAAACTGTTTTTT.